This entry is about one T cell receptor (beta chain). The data originate from a study of blood T cell repertoires in COVID-19. The ends were cut back, 3 bases at V and 0 bases at J, with 6 bases in the middle. Germline-derived CDR1 and CDR2 are LNHDA and SQIVND (reference sequence). The CDR3 has 14 amino acids. Profiled with immunoSEQ multiplex PCR; TCRdb holds only in-frame clones, not every one. The profile shows tens of thousands of clones, about 80% of them singletons. V and J are TRBV19 and TRBJ1-3; D is uncertain. Specimen: peripheral blood. The source of this sequence is a woman aged 70-85 years with acute or convalescent COVID-19. CDR3 protein: CASSISSSGNTIYF. Here the CDR3 DNA reads TGTGCCAGTAGTATCTCCAGCTCTGGAAACACCATATATTTT.